This T cell receptor beta chain emerged from a study of PD-L1 blockade in urothelial cancer. In the study overall: Samples came from 3 weeks, at the second dose, and 6 weeks into treatment.

V lost 1 base to trimming and J lost 2 bases; unmatched junction nucleotides: 4. The CDR3 length is 15 residues. CDR1 and CDR2 from the germline V gene are LNHDA and SQIVND (reference sequence). Data came from immunoSEQ multiplex PCR; TCRdb stores just in-frame clones and leaves some out. The table shows 50,000 or so clones, with 60% to 80% occurring only once. This clone was seen only a few times. This TCR was recovered from a man in his 70s with urothelial cancer. The chain carries TRBV19 and TRBJ2-5, with 7 bases identical to TRBD1. This specimen was PBMCs, taken around atezolizumab (anti-PD-L1) treatment. The CDR3 here is CASSIAPGQQETQYF. DNA for the CDR3: TGTGCCAGTAGTATAGCTCCGGGACAGCAAGAGACCCAGTACTTC.